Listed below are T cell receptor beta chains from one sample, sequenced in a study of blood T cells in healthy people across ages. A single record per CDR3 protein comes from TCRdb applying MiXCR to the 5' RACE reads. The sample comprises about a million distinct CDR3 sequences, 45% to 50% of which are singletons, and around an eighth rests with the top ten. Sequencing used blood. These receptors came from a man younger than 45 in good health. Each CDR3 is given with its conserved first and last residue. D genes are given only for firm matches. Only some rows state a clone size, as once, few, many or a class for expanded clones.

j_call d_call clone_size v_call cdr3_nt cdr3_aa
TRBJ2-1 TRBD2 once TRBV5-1 TGCGCCAGCACGGTAGCGGGAGGGAACAATGAGCAGTTCTTC CASTVAGGNNEQFF
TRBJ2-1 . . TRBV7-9 TGTGCCAGCCGCTCGGGTTACAATGAGCAGTTCTTC CASRSGYNEQFF
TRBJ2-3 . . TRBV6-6 TGTGCCAGCAGTTCCGGAATCCAGGGGAGGGGGGCAGATACGCAGTATTTT CASSSGIQGRGADTQYF
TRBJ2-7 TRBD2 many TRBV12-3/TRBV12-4 TGTGCCAGCAGGGATAGCGGGGTGAACGAGCAGTACTTC CASRDSGVNEQYF
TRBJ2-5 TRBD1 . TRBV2 TGTGCCAGCACCCGGACAGGAGATTGGGAGACCCAGTACTTC CASTRTGDWETQYF
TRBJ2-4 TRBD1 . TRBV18 TGTGCCAGCTCACCGGACAGGGACATTCAGTACTTC CASSPDRDIQYF
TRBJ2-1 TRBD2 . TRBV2 TGTGCCAGCACGACTAGCGGGCTCTACAATGAGCAGTTCTTC CASTTSGLYNEQFF
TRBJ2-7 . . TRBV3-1 TGTGCCAGCAGCCAAGAGGGCGGCCCCCGCGAGCAGTACTTC CASSQEGGPREQYF
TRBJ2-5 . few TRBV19 TGTGCCAGTAGCGACAGGACACAAGAGACCCAGTACTTC CASSDRTQETQYF
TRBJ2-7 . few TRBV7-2 TGTGCCAGCAGCCTAGGGACCGGAGATTTCTACGAGCAGTACTTC CASSLGTGDFYEQYF
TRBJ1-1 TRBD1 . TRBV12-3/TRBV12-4 TGTGCCAGCAGTATTGCAACAGGGGGCGTAAAAGCTTTCTTT CASSIATGGVKAFF
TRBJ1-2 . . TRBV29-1 TGCAGCGTTGAAGATCTAACAGGGTTTGGCTACACCTTC CSVEDLTGFGYTF
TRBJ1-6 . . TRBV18 TGTGCCAGCTCCCCGGACAGCGAAAGGTCACCCCTCCACTTT CASSPDSERSPLHF
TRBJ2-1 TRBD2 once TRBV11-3 TGTGCCAGCAGCTTAGTTAGCGGGAGGGGTGAGCAGTTCTTC CASSLVSGRGEQFF
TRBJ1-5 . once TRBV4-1 TGCGCCAGCAGCCAAGATGACGTGCAGGAGAATCAGCCCCAGCATTTT CASSQDDVQENQPQHF
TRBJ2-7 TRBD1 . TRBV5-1 TGCGCCAGCGGATCCGGGACAGGGGGCGTATACGAGCAGTACTTC CASGSGTGGVYEQYF
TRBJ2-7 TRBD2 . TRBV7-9 TGTGCCAGCAGCTCTATGGGGGAGGGGAGATCCTACGAGCAGTACTTC CASSSMGEGRSYEQYF
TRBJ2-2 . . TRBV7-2 TGTGCCAGCAGCTTAATCCAAGGTTGGACCGGGGAGCTGTTTTTT CASSLIQGWTGELFF
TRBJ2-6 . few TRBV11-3 TGTGCCAGCAGCTTAGGAGATTCGGTATACTCTGGGGCCAACGTCCTGACTTTC CASSLGDSVYSGANVLTF
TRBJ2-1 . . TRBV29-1 TGCAGCGTTTTCCGAGCATCCTACAATGAGCAGTTCTTC CSVFRASYNEQFF
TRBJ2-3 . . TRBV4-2 TGTGCCAGCAGCCAAGGACGGGGTGGGGATAGCACAGATACGCAGTATTTT CASSQGRGGDSTDTQYF
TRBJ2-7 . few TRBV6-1 TGTGCCAGCAGTGTACAAGTCACGAGCGAGCAGTACTTC CASSVQVTSEQYF
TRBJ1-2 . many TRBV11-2 TGTGCCAGCAGCTTATCGACTCTATTGGGTGGCTACACCTTC CASSLSTLLGGYTF
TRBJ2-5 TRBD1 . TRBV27 TGTGCCAGCAGTTTCTTAACCGGGACAGGGGGCGTTTACAATGAGCAGTACTTC CASSFLTGTGGVYNEQYF
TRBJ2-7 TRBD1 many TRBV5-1 TGTGCCAGCAGTTTAACAGGGGCCTACGAGCAGTACTTC CASSLTGAYEQYF
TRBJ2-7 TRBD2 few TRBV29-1 TGCAGCGTTGAAGTCGCTAGCGGGGGCTCCTACGAGCAGTACTTC CSVEVASGGSYEQYF
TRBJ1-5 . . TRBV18 TGTGCCAGCTCACCACTGGGGGCCTGGGATCAGCCCCAGCATTTT CASSPLGAWDQPQHF
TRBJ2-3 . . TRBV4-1 TGCGCCAGCAGCCAATTCCCGGGCGCCGAGGGCCATACGCAGTATTTT CASSQFPGAEGHTQYF
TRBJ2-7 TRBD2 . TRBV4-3 TGCGCCAGCAGCCAAGAAATTACCGCCCCACCGGGGGGGCGGCAGTACTTC CASSQEITAPPGGRQYF
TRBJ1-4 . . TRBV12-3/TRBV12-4 TGTGCCAGCACCGAAGACCTTGATGAAAAACTGTTTTTT CASTEDLDEKLFF
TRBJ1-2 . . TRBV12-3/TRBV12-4 TGTGCCAGCAGGATGGGTGGCGGCTATGGCTACACCTTC CASRMGGGYGYTF
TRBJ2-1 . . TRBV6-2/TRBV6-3 TGTGCCAGCAGTCCCGCCAGGGGAGGAGGCAATGAGCAGTTCTTC CASSPARGGGNEQFF
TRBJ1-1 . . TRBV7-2 TGTGCCAGCAGCTTAGCCGGGAGGGGTGAGGCTTTCTTT CASSLAGRGEAFF
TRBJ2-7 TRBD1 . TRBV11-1 TGTGCCAACAGCTCTTCGACAGGGAACTCCTACGAGCAGTACTTC CANSSSTGNSYEQYF
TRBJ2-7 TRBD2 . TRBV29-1 TGCAGCGTTGAAGATGGTGCTAGCGGATTCTCCTACGAGCAGTACTTC CSVEDGASGFSYEQYF
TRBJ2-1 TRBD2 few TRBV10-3 TGTGCCATCAGTGCCCAGACTAGCGGGGCTCGTGGGGAGCAGTTCTTC CAISAQTSGARGEQFF
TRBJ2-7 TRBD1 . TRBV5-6 TGTGCCAGCAGCTTGTACGGGACAGGGTTAACCTACGAGCAGTACTTC CASSLYGTGLTYEQYF
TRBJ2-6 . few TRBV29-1 TGCAGCGTTGATCAGCCCGGGGCCAACGTCCTGACTTTC CSVDQPGANVLTF
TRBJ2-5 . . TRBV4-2 TGTGCCAGCAGCCAAGATGGTTTAGGGGGCCGGGAGCAGTACTTC CASSQDGLGGREQYF
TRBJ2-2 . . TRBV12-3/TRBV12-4 TGTGCCAGCAGTTTAAAAGCCAAGGGGCCCGGGGAGCTGTTTTTT CASSLKAKGPGELFF
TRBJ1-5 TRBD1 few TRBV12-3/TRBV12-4 TGTGCCAGCAGTTCTACGACAGGGAGGGAAAGTCAGCCCCAGCATTTT CASSSTTGRESQPQHF
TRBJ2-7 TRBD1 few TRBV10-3 TGTGCCATCCGAATGGACAGGGAGTACGAGCAGTACTTC CAIRMDREYEQYF
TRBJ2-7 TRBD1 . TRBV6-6 TGTGTCAGCAGTGACAGGGGTCGGGACGAGCAGTACTTC CVSSDRGRDEQYF
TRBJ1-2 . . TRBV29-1 TGCAGCCCCCACAGGCCCCCCTATGGCTACACCTTC CSPHRPPYGYTF
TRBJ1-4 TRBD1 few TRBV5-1 TGCGCCAGCAGCTCGGACAGGGTGGAGGAAAAACTGTTTTTT CASSSDRVEEKLFF
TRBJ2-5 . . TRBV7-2 TGTGCCAGCAGCGAGATCCCGAGTAGGGGGCAGTACTTC CASSEIPSRGQYF
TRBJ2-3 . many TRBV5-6 TGTGCCAGCAGCCTACCCCCCGGGACAGATACGCAGTATTTT CASSLPPGTDTQYF
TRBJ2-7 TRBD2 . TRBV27 TGTGCCAGCAGCGCGTTCGTGGCTAGCGGGCAATACGAGCAGTACTTC CASSAFVASGQYEQYF
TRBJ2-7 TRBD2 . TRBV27 TGTGCCAGAGCCGGGACTAGATCCTACGAGCAGTACTTC CARAGTRSYEQYF
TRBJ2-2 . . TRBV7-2 TGTGCCAGCAGCTTACGCAGGGCGAACACCGGGGAGCTGTTTTTT CASSLRRANTGELFF
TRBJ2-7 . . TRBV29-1 TGCAGCGTTGAAGGTGAGGGGGACAAGCAGTACTTC CSVEGEGDKQYF
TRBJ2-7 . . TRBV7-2 TGTGCCAGCAGATCACACGAGTCCTACGAGCAGTACTTC CASRSHESYEQYF
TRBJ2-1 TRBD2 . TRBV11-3 TGTGCCAGCAGCTTAGGCGGGGGGGCAAGCTCCTACAATGAGCAGTTCTTC CASSLGGGASSYNEQFF
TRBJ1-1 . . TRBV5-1 TGCGCCAGCAGCCCGAGTCCCATGGACACTGAAGCTTTCTTT CASSPSPMDTEAFF
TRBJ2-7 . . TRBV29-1 TGCAGCGTAGAGGGGCCAGGAGGGATCTACGAGCAGTACTTC CSVEGPGGIYEQYF
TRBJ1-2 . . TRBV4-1 TGCGCCAGCAGCCCCGACGACCTCGGACAGAAATACTATGGCTACACCTTC CASSPDDLGQKYYGYTF
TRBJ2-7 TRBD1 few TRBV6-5 TGTGCCAGCAGTCTTGGGACAGGGAGAAACGAGCAGTACTTC CASSLGTGRNEQYF
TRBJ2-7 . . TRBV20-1 TGCAGTGCTAGAGATACCAACGGCTTGGTCGAGCAGTACTTC CSARDTNGLVEQYF